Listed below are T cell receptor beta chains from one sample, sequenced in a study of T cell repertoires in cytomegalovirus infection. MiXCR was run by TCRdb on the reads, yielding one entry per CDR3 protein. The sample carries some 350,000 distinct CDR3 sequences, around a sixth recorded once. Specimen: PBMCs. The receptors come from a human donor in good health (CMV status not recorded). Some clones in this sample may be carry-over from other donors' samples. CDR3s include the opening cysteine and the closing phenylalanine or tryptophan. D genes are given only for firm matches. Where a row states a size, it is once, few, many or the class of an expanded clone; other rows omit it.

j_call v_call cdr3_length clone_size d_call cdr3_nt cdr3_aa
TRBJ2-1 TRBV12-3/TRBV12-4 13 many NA TGTGCCAGCAGTTTACATCGGGAGAATGAGCAGTTCTTC CASSLHRENEQFF
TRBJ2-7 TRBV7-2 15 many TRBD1 TGTGCCAGCAGGTTTCGACAGGGTTTGCTATACGAGCAGTACTTC CASRFRQGLLYEQYF
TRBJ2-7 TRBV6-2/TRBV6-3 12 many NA TGTGCCAGCAGCGACACTGTCTACGAGCAGTACTTC CASSDTVYEQYF
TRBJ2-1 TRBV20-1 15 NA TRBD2 TGCAGTGCTTACGCTACTAGCGGGAGGAAGGGTGAGCAGTTCTTC CSAYATSGRKGEQFF
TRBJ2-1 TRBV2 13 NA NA TGTGCCAGCAGGGTGGGGGGCCACAATGAGCAGTTCTTC CASRVGGHNEQFF
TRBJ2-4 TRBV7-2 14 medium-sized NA TGTGCCAGCAGCTTATCCGCCACCCTAAACATTCAGTACTTC CASSLSATLNIQYF
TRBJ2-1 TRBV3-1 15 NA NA TGTGCCAGCAGCCAGACACGGTTCCCCTACAATGAGCAGTTCTTC CASSQTRFPYNEQFF
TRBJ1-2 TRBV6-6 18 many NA TGTGCCAGCAGTTACGTTGAAGTTGGGGGGCGCACGGACTATGGCTACACCTTC CASSYVEVGGRTDYGYTF
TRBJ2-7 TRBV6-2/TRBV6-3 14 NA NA TGTGCCAGCAGTCCCCGGGACAACTATAGGGAGCAGTACTTC CASSPRDNYREQYF
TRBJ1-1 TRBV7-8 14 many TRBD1 TGTGCCAGCAGCCGAGGACAGGGTCCCACTGAAGCTTTCTTT CASSRGQGPTEAFF
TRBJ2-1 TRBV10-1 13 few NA TGCGCCAGCAGCATTAGCGCTAACAATGAGCAGTTCTTC CASSISANNEQFF
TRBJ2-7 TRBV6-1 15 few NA TGTGCCAGCAGTGAAGGGTTCTTCCCAGCCTACGAGCAGTACTTC CASSEGFFPAYEQYF
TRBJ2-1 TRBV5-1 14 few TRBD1 TGCGCCAGCAGCTTGGGGACAGGGTCGCATGAGCAGTTCTTC CASSLGTGSHEQFF
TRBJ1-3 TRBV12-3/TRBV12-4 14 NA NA TGTGCCAGCAGCTTCCTCTTGGGCGGAAACACCATATATTTT CASSFLLGGNTIYF
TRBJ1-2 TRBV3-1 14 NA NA TGTGCCAGCAGCCACTTAGCGGGAAACTATGGCTACACCTTC CASSHLAGNYGYTF
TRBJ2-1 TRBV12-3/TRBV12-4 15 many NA TGTGCCAGCAGCCCGGACAGACAAATTTACAATGAGCAGTTCTTC CASSPDRQIYNEQFF
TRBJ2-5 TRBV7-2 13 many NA TGTGCCAGCAGCCCATCCGCCCTGGAGACCCAGTACTTC CASSPSALETQYF
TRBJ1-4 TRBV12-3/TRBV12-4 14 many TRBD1 TGTGCCAGCAGCTTCAGACAGGGGATGGGTAAACTGTTTTTT CASSFRQGMGKLFF
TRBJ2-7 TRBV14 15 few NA TGTGCCAGCAGCCAAGGGACCCACCCAACCTACGAGCAGTACTTC CASSQGTHPTYEQYF
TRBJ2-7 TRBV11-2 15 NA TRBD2 TGTGCCAGCAGCGGGACCGGGACTAGCTTCTACGAGCAGTACTTC CASSGTGTSFYEQYF
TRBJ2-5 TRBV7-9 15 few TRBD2 TGTGCCAGCAGGCCACCCGGACTAGCGGGGGAGACCCAGTACTTC CASRPPGLAGETQYF
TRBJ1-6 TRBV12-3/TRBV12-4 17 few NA TGTGCCAGCAGTTTAGCAACAGGGAGCTCCTATAATTCACCCCTCCACTTT CASSLATGSSYNSPLHF
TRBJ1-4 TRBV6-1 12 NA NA TGTGCCAGCAGTGGCGGGCTTGAAAAACTGTTTTTT CASSGGLEKLFF
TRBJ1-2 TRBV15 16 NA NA TGTGCCACCAGCAGCCAAAACAGCGCAACTAACTATGGCTACACCTTC CATSSQNSATNYGYTF
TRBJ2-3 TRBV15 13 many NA TGTGCCACCAGCACCTCCCCCAGAGATACGCAGTATTTT CATSTSPRDTQYF
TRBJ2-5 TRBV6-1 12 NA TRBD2 TGTGCCAGCACCGGGGAGGGAGAGACCCAGTACTTC CASTGEGETQYF
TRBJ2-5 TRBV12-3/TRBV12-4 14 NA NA TGTGCCAGCAGTTTGGGGCAGGACGGGGAGACCCAGTACTTC CASSLGQDGETQYF
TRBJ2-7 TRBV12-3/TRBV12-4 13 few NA TGTGCCAGCAGTATGACAGGTCCCTACGAGCAGTACTTC CASSMTGPYEQYF
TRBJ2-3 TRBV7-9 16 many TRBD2 TGTGCCAGCAGATCTTTAGGCGGGAGAACCACAGATACGCAGTATTTT CASRSLGGRTTDTQYF
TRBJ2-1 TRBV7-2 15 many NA TGTGCCACCAACAGGGTTGGGGACTCCTACAATGAGCAGTTCTTC CATNRVGDSYNEQFF
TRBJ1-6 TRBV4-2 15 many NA TGTGCCAGCAGCCAAGATGGGCACTCGAGTTCACCCCTCCACTTT CASSQDGHSSSPLHF
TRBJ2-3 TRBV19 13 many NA TGTGCCAGTAGTATAGGACCGAGAGATACGCAGTATTTT CASSIGPRDTQYF
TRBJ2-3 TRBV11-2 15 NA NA TGTGCCAGCAGCTTATTGGGGATATTCACAGATACGCAGTATTTT CASSLLGIFTDTQYF
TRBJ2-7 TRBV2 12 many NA TGTGCCAGCAGTGGTTCGGAGATTGAGCAGTACTTC CASSGSEIEQYF
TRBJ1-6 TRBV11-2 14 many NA TGTGCCAGCAGCTTGGAGGTGGGGAATTCACCCCTCCACTTT CASSLEVGNSPLHF
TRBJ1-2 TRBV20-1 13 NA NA TGCAGTGTAGGCCCCTCTCCGGGAACTGGCTACACCTTC CSVGPSPGTGYTF
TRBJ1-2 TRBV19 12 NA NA TGTGCCAGTACTCCTGACTACTATGGCTACACCTTC CASTPDYYGYTF
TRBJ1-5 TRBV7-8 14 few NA TGTGCCAGCACCGCTGGACGTGGGGATCAGCCCCAGCATTTT CASTAGRGDQPQHF
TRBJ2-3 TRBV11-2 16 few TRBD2 TGTGCCAGCAGCGGGCTAGCGGGAGTAGTTGCAGATACGCAGTATTTT CASSGLAGVVADTQYF
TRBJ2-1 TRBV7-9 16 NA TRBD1 TGTGCCAGCAGCTTCCCGGGCGGGACAGGAAGCAATGAGCAGTTCTTC CASSFPGGTGSNEQFF
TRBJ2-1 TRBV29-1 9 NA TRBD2 TGCTCGGGAGGGGATGAGCAGTTCTTC CSGGDEQFF
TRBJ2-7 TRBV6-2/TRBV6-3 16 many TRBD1 TGTGCCAGCAGTTACTTCCCTGGGACAGGCTATTACGAGCAGTACTTC CASSYFPGTGYYEQYF
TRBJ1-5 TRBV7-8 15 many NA TGTGCCAGCAGCGCGAGCAGGGTCCTCTATCAGCCCCAGCATTTT CASSASRVLYQPQHF
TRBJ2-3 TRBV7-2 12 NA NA TGTGCCAGCAGGAACCGGGGAGATACGCAGTATTTT CASRNRGDTQYF
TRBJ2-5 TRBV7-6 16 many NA TGTGCCAGCAGCTTAGGGGTCCGCCGCTTGAGAGAGACCCAGTACTTC CASSLGVRRLRETQYF